Listed here are 2 T cell receptor beta chains from one sample, sequenced in a study of T cells in localized non-small cell lung cancer. Measured with immunoSEQ multiplex PCR; TCRdb has only the in-frame clones, and not every one. Among around 25,000 clones listed, under 95% were seen once. The sequences come from peripheral blood, collected before any cancer treatment. The source is a man aged 40 to 70 with stage III squamous cell lung carcinoma.

CDR3 bases: TGTGCCAGTAGTCTCCAGGGGGCGGGGAACACTGAAGCTTTCTTT. Translating gives CASSLQGAGNTEAFF. The chain is built from TRBV19 and TRBJ1-1; 8 nucleotides align to TRBD1. Germline V CDR1 and CDR2: LNHDA, SQIVND (reference sequence). The CDR3 is 15 residues long. J lost 1 base, V lost 5 bases, and 6 bases had no gene match.

V usage is TRBV5-1 and J usage is TRBJ2-5; TRBD2 aligns across 10 bases. After removal of 3 bases from V and 4 bases from J, the junction contained 9 bases not matched to a gene. CDR1 and CDR2 from the germline V gene are SGHRS and YFSETQ. The CDR3 is 16 residues long. The CDR3 reads CASSSDGASGRETQYF. CDR3 DNA sequence: TGCGCCAGCAGCTCCGATGGGGCTAGCGGGAGAGAGACCCAGTACTTC. The full variable domain, in which reference TRBV5-1 and TRBJ2-5 provide the parts outside the CDR3, is KAGVTQTPRYLIKTRGQQVTLSCSPISGHRSVSWYQQTPGQGLQFLFEYFSETQRNKGNFPGRFSGRQFSNSRSEMNVSTLELGDSALYLCASSSDGASGRETQYFGPGTRLLVL.